There are a few counts of the clone carrying this T cell receptor beta chain. No antigen is known for it. CDR3 length: 13 residues. Germline lookup yields CDR1 SGHTA and CDR2 FQGNSA. Trimming took off 1 base at V and 7 bases at J, with 10 bases between the two ends. The data derive from a study of T-cell memory formation after mild COVID-19. Broader study findings: Among clones contracting day 15 to 85, CD4/CD8 was balanced, whereas later expanders leaned CD4+. Of the contracting clones, CD4+ ones lay mainly in CM and EM, and CD8+ ones in EMRA.

5'RACE with constant-segment primers built TCRalpha and TCRbeta cDNA libraries with UMIs. TCRdb passed the 5' RACE reads through MiXCR, listing each CDR3 protein once. This repertoire shows about 270,000 distinct CDR3 sequences, 16% found once; its top ten account for 20% to 25%. The sample consisted of PBMCs or a T cell subset sorted from them (not recorded which). The clonotype comes from a man aged 18 to 30 who had mild COVID-19 (a few samples of this study predate the infection). Cell type and time point are not known. The chain couples TRBV7-2 to TRBJ1-2; D remains ambiguous. The CDR3, as DNA: TGTGCCAGCAGCTTAGGAAGGGCGGGTGGCTACACCTTC. It is translated as CASSLGRAGGYTF.